Each of the 27 T cell receptor beta chains below was sequenced from the same sample in a study of cytomegalovirus exposure and HLA in healthy donors (TCRdb year 2017). The method behind the library was the immunoSEQ multiplex PCR assay. Drawn from immuneACCESS, this table holds only the in-frame rearrangements with V and J called that TCRdb kept. Clones are partly lost; checked studies trace under half to an unresolved V gene and leave the rest unexplained. The sample data list 150,000 to 200,000 clones, and about 95% of these were observed just once. More than 0.7% of the sample rests with the top ten. The specimen was PBMCs. All receptors come from a young woman in good health and CMV-seronegative.

The chain links TRBV7-3 to TRBJ2-5; no reliable D call. The CDR3 covers 12 residues. CDR1 is SGHTA and CDR2 is FQGTGA in the germline V gene. V lost 2 bases to trimming and J lost 13 bases, with 14 bases between them. The CDR3 sequence is CASSLPGDVGYF. CDR3 nucleotides: TGTGCCAGCAGCTTACCCGGAGACGTAGGGTACTTC.

The rearrangement joins TRBV18 to TRBJ1-6; 7 bases are a match to TRBD1. Trimming took 0 bases from V and 8 from J; bases not matched to a gene: 4. The germline CDR1 and CDR2 sequences are KGHSH and LQKENI. This CDR3 comprises 15 residues. The chain's CDR3 is CASSPPTGRYSPLHF. In DNA form, the CDR3 reads TGTGCCAGCTCACCACCGACAGGGCGCTATTCACCCCTCCACTTT.

The chain joins TRBV29-1 to TRBJ2-1, with 12 bases identical to TRBD1. With V trimmed by 5 bases and J by 4 bases, 21 bases remained unmatched. CDR1 SQVTM and CDR2 ANQGSEA come from the germline V gene. This CDR3 is built from 20 residues. The CDR3: CSVPPQGDRGPIRVYNEQFF. The CDR3 DNA reads as TGCAGCGTTCCACCCCAAGGGGACAGGGGGCCGATCCGAGTATACAATGAGCAGTTCTTC.

There are a few counts of this clone. The rearrangement uses TRBV2 and TRBJ1-6; 8 bases agree with TRBD1. J was trimmed by 0 bases and V by 9 bases; bases with no gene match: 7. Germline V gene lookup returns CDR1 SNHLY and CDR2 FYNNEI. This CDR3 spans 16 amino acids. The CDR3 spells CASIRDRRSYNSPLHF. The CDR3 bases are TGTGCCAGTATCCGGGACAGGCGCTCCTATAATTCACCCCTCCACTTT.

The genes are TRBV6-1 and TRBJ2-1; 9 bases fit TRBD2. The CDR3 is 18 amino acids. After removal of 0 bases from V and 5 bases from J, the junction contained 11 bases not matched to a gene. Germline V lookup: CDR1 MNHNS, CDR2 SASEGT. For the CDR3, the DNA is TGTGCCAGCAGTGAAGCCGGACGCGGGGGGGCGGTCGACAATGAGCAGTTCTTC. Translated: CASSEAGRGGAVDNEQFF.

The rearrangement uses TRBV29-1 and TRBJ2-1; 10 nucleotides line up with TRBD1. This CDR3 is 14 amino acids long. The germline gives CDR1 SQVTM, CDR2 ANQGSEA. V trimming: 4 bases; J trimming: 3 bases; junction bases outside the gene matches: 3. The CDR3 protein is CSVAGTGVYNEQFF. In DNA, the CDR3 is TGCAGCGTTGCCGGGACAGGGGTCTACAATGAGCAGTTCTTC.

The chain combines TRBV5-1 with TRBJ2-7; 9 nucleotides align to TRBD1. V lost 3 bases and J lost 6; bases outside the gene matches: 1. Germline CDR1 is SGHRS and CDR2 is YFSETQ. The CDR3 is 12 amino acids. In nucleotides, the CDR3 is TGCGCCAGCAGCTCGGACAGGGGCGAGCAGTACTTC. Amino acids: CASSSDRGEQYF.

This chain joins TRBV5-1 and TRBJ2-3; 11 nucleotides align to TRBD2. The length of the CDR3 is 18 residues. The trim removed 0 bases at V and 2 bases at J, leaving 8 bases unmatched. Per the germline V gene, CDR1 is SGHRS and CDR2 is YFSETQ. The CDR3 DNA follows: TGCGCCAGCAGCTTGGCCTGGGTAGCGGGGGGGCCCACAGATACGCAGTATTTT. Translating gives CASSLAWVAGGPTDTQYF.

The chain combines TRBV7-9 with TRBJ1-4; the D is unclear. The V gene's germline CDR1 is SEHNR and CDR2 FQNEAQ (reference sequence). Between the trimmed V and J ends, which lost 0 bases and 5 bases, there was a span of 10 bases. This CDR3 region has 15 residues. This chain's CDR3 is CASSLAGGLNEKLFF. The CDR3 DNA sequence: TGTGCCAGCAGCTTAGCAGGAGGACTCAATGAAAAACTGTTTTTT.

This clone showed up just once. This chain joins TRBV27 and TRBJ1-6, with a possible D match to TRBD1 (6 bases). V was pared by 4 bases and J by 5 bases, with 18 bases between. The CDR3 has 17 residues. Per germline, CDR1 MNHEY and CDR2 SMNVEV (reference sequence). The CDR3 nucleotides read TGTGCCAGCAGTTCAATAATCGACAGGTTCAATAATTCACCCCTCCACTTT. Translation: CASSSIIDRFNNSPLHF.

V gene TRBV4-2 combines with J gene TRBJ2-7; the D is unclear. Trimming removed 0 bases from V and 1 base from J, with 10 bases in between. This CDR3 comprises 15 residues. Germline-derived CDR1 and CDR2 are LGHNA and YNFKEQ. CDR3 sequence (DNA): TGTGCCAGCAGCCAAGATCTCGAGGATTCCTACGAGCAGTACTTC. Translating it yields CASSQDLEDSYEQYF.

This clone was picked up one time. The genes are TRBV2 and TRBJ2-1; 9 bases agree with TRBD1. Germline CDR1 SNHLY, CDR2 FYNNEI. The CDR3 extends over 13 amino acids. The V and J ends lost 8 bases and 8 bases, in that order; junction bases with no gene match: 7. The CDR3 sequence is CASGRQGGYEQFF. As DNA, the CDR3 is TGTGCCAGCGGCAGACAGGGGGGTTATGAGCAGTTCTTC.

The J gene is TRBJ2-3, the V gene TRBV27, with 7 bases that match TRBD2. J gave up 7 bases and V 8 bases, and 6 bases lay outside the gene matches. The CDR3 has 12 residues. CDR1 is MNHEY, CDR2 SMNVEV, per germline (reference sequence). This chain's CDR3 is CASRGDPNTQYF. The CDR3 DNA reads TGTGCCAGCCGGGGGGACCCCAATACGCAGTATTTT.

The rearrangement uses TRBV5-1 and TRBJ2-7; 8 nucleotides match TRBD1. The CDR3 has 14 amino acids. Germline CDR1 SGHRS, CDR2 YFSETQ. J was trimmed by 6 bases and V by 4 bases; bases with no gene match: 9. Written as DNA, the CDR3 is TGCGCCAGCAGCACGGGACAGGCCCACGCCGAGCAGTACTTC. Encoded protein: CASSTGQAHAEQYF.

The V and J genes are TRBV6-6 and TRBJ1-1; D call uncertain. V shed 2 bases and J shed 0 bases, with 13 bases lying between them. The germline gives CDR1 MNHNY, CDR2 SVGAGI (reference sequence). This CDR3 is built from 16 residues. This chain's CDR3 is CASSYSGYLMNTEAFF. The CDR3 DNA is TGTGCCAGCAGTTACAGCGGATACCTAATGAACACTGAAGCTTTCTTT.

This chain uses TRBV4-3 with TRBJ1-2; 7 positions match TRBD1. The CDR3 contains 16 residues. Germline CDR1 and CDR2: LGHNA and YSLEER. V lost 0 bases, J lost 5 bases, and 9 bases stayed unmatched. Here the CDR3 DNA reads TGCGCCAGCAGCCAAGATTTGGACAGGTCTGGGTATGGCTACACCTTC. It translates to CASSQDLDRSGYGYTF.

V gene TRBV4-3 combines with J gene TRBJ2-7; TRBD2 might be the D (5 bases). Germline CDR1 and CDR2: LGHNA and YSLEER. The CDR3 is made up of 13 amino acids. V lost 4 bases and J 3 bases, leaving 10 bases between the germline ends. In DNA, the CDR3 is TGCGCCAGCAGCCGCCTTCGGGGCTACGAGCAGTACTTC. Amino acids: CASSRLRGYEQYF.

This sequence joins TRBV6-6 and TRBJ2-7, with TRBD1 identical over 7 bases. The CDR3 contains 12 residues. Germline V gene lookup returns CDR1 MNHNY and CDR2 SVGAGI (reference sequence). V shed 4 bases and J 5 bases; nucleotides not matched to a gene: 2. The CDR3 region has the DNA TGTGCCAGCAGTTTTACAGGGGACGAGCAGTACTTC. As protein: CASSFTGDEQYF.

This sequence joins TRBV15 and TRBJ2-5, with 8 bases lining up with TRBD2. This CDR3 region has 15 residues. Germline V gene sequence: CDR1 LNHNV, CDR2 YYDKDF (reference sequence). The trim removed 1 base at V and 1 base at J, leaving 2 bases unmatched. The CDR3 nucleotides are TGTGCCACCAGCAGAGCCAGCGGGGGCCAAGAGACCCAGTACTTC. Its protein is CATSRASGGQETQYF.

The chain recombines TRBV5-1 with TRBJ1-4; the match to TRBD1 covers 7 bases. The CDR3 totals 17 residues. Per germline, CDR1 SGHRS and CDR2 YFSETQ. V lost 4 bases to trimming and J lost 4 bases; unmatched junction nucleotides: 13. The CDR3 nucleotides read TGCGCCAGCAGCCGAGAGGACAGGAGAAGAAGTAATGAAAAACTGTTTTTT. This gives the protein CASSREDRRRSNEKLFF.

V usage is TRBV29-1 and J usage is TRBJ1-1; a weak D match, TRBD1 (5 bases). The germline V gene encodes CDR1 SQVTM and CDR2 ANQGSEA. V lost 5 bases, J lost 2 bases, and 12 bases lay in between. There are 13 residues in the CDR3. The CDR3 loop reads CSVFMGLNTEAFF. CDR3 DNA sequence: TGCAGCGTTTTTATGGGACTAAACACTGAAGCTTTCTTT.

The chain carries TRBV4-1 and TRBJ2-5, with 7 bases aligning to TRBD2. Germline values: CDR1 MGHRA, CDR2 YSYEKL. V was clipped by 0 bases and J by 4 bases; unmatched bases: 5. This CDR3 comprises 15 residues. Written as DNA, the CDR3 is TGCGCCAGCAGCCAAGATGGGAGGGACGGAGAGACCCAGTACTTC. It yields the protein CASSQDGRDGETQYF.

The chain couples TRBV18 to TRBJ2-5; 11 bases map to TRBD2. This CDR3 region has 18 residues. The J segment lost 0 bases and the V segment lost 1 base, leaving 7 bases of the junction unmatched. Germline V gives CDR1 KGHSH, CDR2 LQKENI. The chain's CDR3 is CASSPLASGGSNQETQYF. CDR3 nucleotide sequence: TGTGCCAGCTCACCACTCGCTAGCGGGGGGAGTAACCAAGAGACCCAGTACTTC.

The chain recombines TRBV12-1 with TRBJ2-7; TRBD1, the table's D call, lacks a check against the DNA. TRBV12-1 is a pseudogene. The CDR3 is 15 amino acids. The CDR3 region is CASSFQTRNSYEQYF. The CDR3 bases are TGTGCCAGCAGCTTTCAGACACGAAACTCCTACGAGCAGTACTTC.

The genes are TRBV5-6 and TRBJ2-3, with 7 bases aligning to TRBD2. This CDR3 comprises 15 residues. CDR1 is SGHDT and CDR2 is YYEEEE in the germline V gene. The V gene end was trimmed by 0 bases and the J gene end by 4 bases; junction bases not matched to a gene: 5. The CDR3 spells CASSLGTRDADTQYF. The CDR3 bases are TGTGCCAGCAGCTTGGGGACTAGGGATGCAGATACGCAGTATTTT.

The V and J genes are TRBV13 and TRBJ2-7; the match to TRBD2 covers 9 bases. This CDR3 has 13 amino acids. V dropped 8 bases and J dropped 4; count of bases not matched to a gene: 6. Germline V CDR1 and CDR2: PRHDT, FYEKMQ (reference sequence). CDR3 amino acids: CASGRGGSYEQYF. CDR3 DNA sequence: TGTGCCAGCGGGCGGGGGGGCTCATACGAGCAGTACTTC. Filled out from reference TRBV13 and TRBJ2-7, the complete variable domain reads AAGVIQSPRHLIKEKRETATLKCYPIPRHDTVYWYQQGPGQDPQFLISFYEKMQSDKGSIPDRFSAQQFSDYHSELNMSSLELGDSALYFCASGRGGSYEQYFGPGTRLTVT.

The chain carries TRBV4-3 and TRBJ2-1; no clear D gene. This CDR3 is built from 14 residues. V was shortened by 4 bases and J by 3 bases, with 10 bases between the two germline ends. From germline, CDR1 is LGHNA and CDR2 YSLEER. This CDR3 reads CASSLGVGYNEQFF. CDR3 nucleotides: TGCGCCAGCAGCCTTGGAGTGGGCTACAATGAGCAGTTCTTC.